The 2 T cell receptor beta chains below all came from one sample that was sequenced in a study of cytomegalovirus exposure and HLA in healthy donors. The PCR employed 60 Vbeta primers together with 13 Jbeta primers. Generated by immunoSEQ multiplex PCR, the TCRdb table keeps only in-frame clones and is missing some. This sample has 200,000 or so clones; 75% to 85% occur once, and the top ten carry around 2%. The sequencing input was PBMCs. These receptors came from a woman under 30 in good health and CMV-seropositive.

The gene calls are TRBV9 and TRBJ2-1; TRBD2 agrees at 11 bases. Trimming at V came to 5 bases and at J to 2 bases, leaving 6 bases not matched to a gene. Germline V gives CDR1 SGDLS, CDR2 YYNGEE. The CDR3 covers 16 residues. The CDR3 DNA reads TGTGCCAGCAGTGGTAGCGGGGGGGCTACCTACAATGAGCAGTTCTTC. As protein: CASSGSGGATYNEQFF.

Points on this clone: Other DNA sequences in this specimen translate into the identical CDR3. CDR3: CAISLGQAYEQYF. The CDR3 DNA reads TGTGCCATCAGTTTGGGACAGGCCTACGAGCAGTACTTC. The chain carries TRBV10-3 and TRBJ2-7; TRBD1 aligns across 8 bases. From germline, CDR1 is ENHRY and CDR2 SYGVKD. Trimming at V came to 5 bases and at J to 2 bases, leaving 2 bases not matched to a gene. This CDR3 is built from 13 residues.